This T cell receptor beta chain originates from a study of cytomegalovirus exposure and HLA in healthy donors. Points on this clone: The antigen remains unidentified.

Whole-study results and caveats: Differences between HLA loci emerged in a later analysis of TCR association rates, with DRB1 most and HLA-C fewest.

With 60 Vbeta and 13 Jbeta primers, the PCR was carried out. Methods used by the authors: Later, tens of millions of unique TCR beta chains were counted in an analysis, and 8.5 million to 13 million of them were shared. Method: immunoSEQ multiplex PCR; TCRdb's copy keeps in-frame clones and lacks some. V, J and clone size reflect that table, while D and trimming were determined from the DNA. The sample has around 150,000 clones; around 65% are singletons. The ends were cut back, 0 bases at V and 1 base at J, with 9 bases in the middle. Germline loops: CDR1 KGHSH, CDR2 LQKENI. This CDR3 comprises 15 residues.

The sequence derives from a woman in her thirties or forties in good health and CMV-seropositive. Sequenced input: PBMCs. V and J are TRBV18 and TRBJ1-2, with D unclear. CDR3 nucleotide sequence: TGTGCCAGCTCACCACCGCCGGGAAATAACTATGGCTACACCTTC. Its protein is CASSPPPGNNYGYTF.